The present TCR beta chain was sequenced within a study of vaccination effects on CD4 cells after COVID-19. Study at large: A couple of convalescent donors provided samples 16 days and one week before vaccination.

Assay used: immunoSEQ multiplex PCR; TCRdb lists only in-frame clones, some missing. The table lists about 27,000 clones, around 82% of them singletons. The length of the CDR3 is 14 residues. Germline values: CDR1 SGHDT, CDR2 YYEEEE. The V gene end was trimmed by 2 bases and the J gene end by 3 bases; junction bases not matched to a gene: 1. For this clone: The antigen is not known.

Within the ViraFEST assay, antigen-specific CD4+ T cells underwent expansion with viral peptide pools prior to sequencing. It was after 10 days of culture that CD4+ T cells were isolated. The person was diagnosed with PCR-confirmed SARS-CoV-2 infection between March and December 2020. It was on days 3 and 7 that half the medium was replaced with IL-2 medium. The receptor comes from a human donor who had a prior SARS-CoV-2 infection. The chain recombines TRBV5-6 with TRBJ1-2, with TRBD1 matching over 10 bases. Sample: CD4+ T cells from PBMCs cultured with HCoV-NL63 spike peptides, taken before COVID-19 vaccination. The CDR3 loop is CASSFGQGDYGYTF. In nucleotides, the CDR3 is TGTGCCAGCAGCTTCGGACAGGGGGACTATGGCTACACCTTC.